The 28 T cell receptor beta chains below come from one sample, sequenced in a study of T cells after somatic rescue of genetic block. Sequenced by immunoSEQ multiplex PCR; TCRdb stores in-frame clones only, minus some. This sample has approximately 10,000 clones, with 60% to 85% found just once. The sequenced sample consisted of peripheral blood mononuclear cells (PBMCs). Source of these receptors: a boy under 18.

The chain uses TRBV7-3 and TRBJ2-3; D might be TRBD1 (6 bases). V was clipped by 5 bases and J by 2 bases, with 11 bases between them. This CDR3 contains 14 residues. The V gene's germline CDR1 is SGHTA and CDR2 FQGTGA. CDR3 DNA: TGTGCCAGCAGCCGGACAGCCTTCACAGATACGCAGTATTTT. Translating gives CASSRTAFTDTQYF.

CDR3 sequence (DNA): TGCGCCAGCAGCTTGGGAGAGGGAACCACCACAGATACGCAGTATTTT. It translates to CASSLGEGTTTDTQYF. The chain links TRBV5-1 to TRBJ2-3; D might be TRBD2 (5 bases). This CDR3 has 16 residues. Deletions cut 0 bases from V and 2 bases from J, with 13 bases between. Germline V CDR1 and CDR2: SGHRS, YFSETQ.

This clone is medium-sized within its sample. V and J are TRBV2 and TRBJ2-7; 9 bases agree with TRBD1. J gave up 5 bases and V 8 bases, and 7 bases lay outside the gene matches. The CDR3 is 13 residues long. Germline assignment: CDR1 SNHLY and CDR2 FYNNEI. The CDR3 region has the DNA TGTGCCAGCTCGGGGACAGGGATGAACGAGCAGTACTTC. As protein: CASSGTGMNEQYF. The variable domain in full, completed from reference TRBV2 and TRBJ2-7, reads EPEVTQTPSHQVTQMGQEVILRCVPISNHLYFYWYRQILGQKVEFLVSFYNNEISEKSEIFDDQFSVERPDGSNFTLKIRSTKLEDSAMYFCASSGTGMNEQYFGPGTRLTVT.

The chain uses TRBV2 and TRBJ2-7; no firm D call. Germline lookup yields CDR1 SNHLY and CDR2 FYNNEI. This CDR3 is 12 amino acids long. V gave up 9 bases and J gave up 2 bases, with 11 bases separating them. The CDR3 spells CASTAAAYEQYF. The CDR3, as DNA: TGTGCCAGTACAGCCGCGGCCTACGAGCAGTACTTC.

J is TRBJ2-2 and V is TRBV7-9, with 10 positions matching TRBD1. Germline loops: CDR1 SEHNR, CDR2 FQNEAQ (reference sequence). The V gene end was trimmed by 3 bases and the J gene end by 12 bases; junction bases not matched to a gene: 10. CDR3 length equals 15 residues. CDR3 nucleotide sequence: TGTGCCAGCAGCTTGTTCGGGACAGGGGCCGAAAAGCTGTTTTTT. Its protein product is CASSLFGTGAEKLFF.

The V gene is TRBV28, the J gene TRBJ2-7; D is possibly TRBD1 (5 bases). The V and J ends lost 3 bases and 3 bases respectively, with 9 bases between them. CDR1 and CDR2 from the germline V gene are MDHEN and SYDVKM. The CDR3 totals 13 residues. The CDR3 here is CASSFTGYYEQYF. CDR3 nucleotides: TGTGCCAGCAGTTTTACAGGCTACTACGAGCAGTACTTC.

This chain uses TRBV5-1 with TRBJ1-2; TRBD1 agrees at 7 bases. CDR1 is SGHRS, CDR2 YFSETQ, per germline. The CDR3 has 13 amino acids. V lost 4 bases to trimming and J lost 6 bases; unmatched junction nucleotides: 6. CDR3 sequence: CASSLWTGDGYTF. For the CDR3, the DNA is TGCGCCAGCAGCCTCTGGACAGGAGATGGCTACACCTTC.

The sample holds one count of this clone. The chain links TRBV2 to TRBJ2-1; 10 bases line up with TRBD2. V gave up 6 bases and J gave up 10 bases; unmatched junction bases: 15. CDR3 length: 16 residues. Germline CDR1 is SNHLY and CDR2 is FYNNEI. The CDR3 nucleotides are TGTGCCAGCAGCGCCCCTCTAGCGGGAGTAAACAGGGAGCAGTTCTTC. Its protein is CASSAPLAGVNREQFF.

The chain joins TRBV6-1 to TRBJ2-5; D is possibly TRBD1 (7 bases). The CDR3 extends over 17 amino acids. V was trimmed by 2 bases and J by 3 bases, leaving 19 bases between them. Per the germline V gene, CDR1 is MNHNS and CDR2 is SASEGT. Here the CDR3 reads CASSEYGRGATEETQYF. The CDR3 DNA reads as TGTGCCAGCAGTGAATACGGCAGGGGGGCCACGGAAGAGACCCAGTACTTC.

The J gene is TRBJ2-7, the V gene TRBV6-4; 7 bases map to TRBD1. The CDR3 has 13 amino acids. Trimming cost V 8 bases and J 5 bases; bases outside gene matches: 9. Germline-derived CDR1 and CDR2 are MRHNA and SNTAGT. The CDR3 reads CASLLQGRHEQYF. CDR3 nucleotide sequence: TGTGCCAGCTTATTACAGGGGAGACACGAGCAGTACTTC.

The chain employs TRBV6-1 and TRBJ2-7; D ambiguous. Germline CDR1 MNHNS, CDR2 SASEGT. The CDR3 is made up of 10 amino acids. The ends were cut back, 8 bases at V and 3 bases at J, with 5 bases in the middle. CDR3 in amino acids: CASSDYEQYF. The DNA for the CDR3 is TGTGCCAGCTCGGACTACGAGCAGTACTTC.

This clone qualifies as medium-sized. V usage is TRBV5-1 and J usage is TRBJ2-2; a weak D match, TRBD1 (6 bases). This CDR3 comprises 17 residues. The V end was cut by 1 base, the J end by 1 base, with 14 bases between. Germline CDR1 SGHRS, CDR2 YFSETQ. This CDR3 is CASSLWRIQGNTGELFF. The CDR3 DNA follows: TGCGCCAGCAGCTTGTGGAGAATACAGGGGAACACCGGGGAGCTGTTTTTT.

The V gene is TRBV4-1, the J gene TRBJ2-7; TRBD2 aligns across 9 bases. CDR3 length equals 17 residues. The V and J ends lost 6 bases and 0 bases, in that order; junction bases with no gene match: 12. Germline V gene sequence: CDR1 MGHRA, CDR2 YSYEKL. CDR3 DNA sequence: TGCGCCAGCAGGGAGCGGGAGGCCGAATGGGGCTCCTACGAGCAGTACTTC. Amino acids: CASREREAEWGSYEQYF.

The rearrangement links TRBV25-1 to TRBJ2-7; D may be TRBD1 (5 bases). The CDR3 consists of 14 residues. CDR1 MGHDK and CDR2 SYGVNS come from the germline V gene. Deletions cut 1 base from V and 4 bases from J, with 11 bases between. Here the CDR3 DNA reads TGTGCCAGCAGTGAATCCCCCCAGGGATACGAGCAGTACTTC. Translation: CASSESPQGYEQYF.

By sample share, this clone is medium-sized. The chain couples TRBV5-1 to TRBJ1-2; 9 positions match TRBD1. With 2 bases clipped from V and 7 bases from J, the junction kept 9 bases outside the gene matches. The germline V gene has CDR1 SGHRS and CDR2 YFSETQ. This CDR3 is 15 amino acids long. CDR3 protein: CASSFPGQGVSGYTF. CDR3 nucleotide sequence: TGCGCCAGCAGCTTCCCGGGACAGGGAGTCTCTGGCTACACCTTC.

This clone was observed a few times. The CDR3 DNA sequence: TGTGCCAGCAGTTTGGAGAGGGGTCAAGGCTACACCTTC. Translated: CASSLERGQGYTF. The rearrangement joins TRBV27 to TRBJ1-2; TRBD1 is a possible D gene (5 bases). This CDR3 has 13 residues. Per the germline V gene, CDR1 is MNHEY and CDR2 is SMNVEV (reference sequence). V lost 3 bases and J 8 bases, leaving 13 bases between the germline ends.

This clone is a singleton in its sample. The chain combines TRBV5-4 with TRBJ2-7; 8 nucleotides align to TRBD1. The germline CDR1 and CDR2 sequences are SGHNT and YYREEE (reference sequence). The CDR3 has 14 amino acids. V was clipped by 3 bases and J by 4 bases; unmatched bases: 6. The CDR3 region has the DNA TGTGCCAGCAGCTGGCAGGGGGCGCAGTACGAGCAGTACTTC. It codes for CASSWQGAQYEQYF.

The table lists this clone with a few counts. The chain is built from TRBV28 and TRBJ1-1; no clear D. The CDR3 length is 15 residues. The germline CDR1 and CDR2 sequences are MDHEN and SYDVKM. Trimming removed 3 bases from V and 6 bases from J, with 17 bases in between. CDR3 sequence (DNA): TGTGCCAGCAGTTTCGTGGACGGGCTATTTGCTGAAGCTTTCTTT. It yields the protein CASSFVDGLFAEAFF.

The chain combines TRBV10-3 with TRBJ1-2, with 7 bases that match TRBD1. Germline V gene data show CDR1 as ENHRY and CDR2 as SYGVKD. The ends lost 6 bases at V and 0 bases at J; junction bases unmatched: 4. The CDR3 covers 14 residues. In DNA form, the CDR3 reads TGTGCCATCAGCCGTAGGGGGCCTAACTATGGCTACACCTTC. Protein: CAISRRGPNYGYTF.

This clone is medium-sized within its sample. The CDR3 region is CASSPTTGFYNEQFF. The CDR3 nucleotides are TGTGCCAGCTCCCCGACGACAGGGTTCTACAATGAGCAGTTCTTC. The chain has TRBV18 and TRBJ2-1, with TRBD1 identical over 7 bases. Germline loops: CDR1 KGHSH, CDR2 LQKENI. Losses at the gene ends were 6 bases for V and 3 bases for J; bases not matched to a gene: 8. CDR3 length equals 15 residues.

The rearrangement joins TRBV6-1 to TRBJ1-6; D remains unclear. This CDR3 contains 12 residues. V shed 5 bases and J shed 10 bases, with 9 bases lying between them. Per germline, CDR1 MNHNS and CDR2 SASEGT. CDR3 loop: CASSRLSSPLHF. CDR3 sequence (DNA): TGTGCCAGCAGTCGGTTAAGCTCACCCCTCCACTTT.

V usage is TRBV2 and J usage is TRBJ2-2; 7 positions match TRBD2. With V trimmed by 9 bases and J by 1 base, 11 bases remained unmatched. Germline V gene data show CDR1 as SNHLY and CDR2 as FYNNEI. The CDR3 covers 16 residues. The DNA of the CDR3 is TGTGCCAGTGAACGGATCGGCGGGGGGAACACCGGGGAGCTGTTTTTT. Amino acid sequence: CASERIGGGNTGELFF. The whole variable domain, filled in from reference TRBV2 and TRBJ2-2, reads EPEVTQTPSHQVTQMGQEVILRCVPISNHLYFYWYRQILGQKVEFLVSFYNNEISEKSEIFDDQFSVERPDGSNFTLKIRSTKLEDSAMYFCASERIGGGNTGELFFGEGSRLTVL.

The chain links TRBV5-1 to TRBJ2-5; D uncertain. The CDR3 loop spans 19 amino acids. Looked up from germline, CDR1 is SGHRS and CDR2 is YFSETQ. The V end lost 2 bases, the J end lost 1 base, and 24 bases lay between the germline ends. The CDR3 DNA reads as TGCGCCAGCAGCTTAGTCCCCTGGTCGAGCATCGCCCTCCAAGAGACCCAGTACTTC. This sequence encodes CASSLVPWSSIALQETQYF.

The V gene is TRBV10-3, the J gene TRBJ2-4; the D is unclear. The length of the CDR3 is 15 residues. Germline CDR1 and CDR2: ENHRY and SYGVKD. Trimming took 3 bases from V and 0 from J, leaving 9 bases between them. The CDR3 DNA reads as TGTGCCATCAGTGATCCCCCGCTAGCCAAAAACATTCAGTACTTC. It is translated as CAISDPPLAKNIQYF.

The rearrangement uses TRBV5-1 and TRBJ2-5, with 8 bases identical to TRBD2. CDR3 size: 16 residues. J lost 2 bases, V lost 0 bases, and 6 bases had no gene match. Germline assignment: CDR1 SGHRS and CDR2 YFSETQ. In DNA form, the CDR3 reads TGCGCCAGCAGCTTGGGGTGGCGGGGGGATCAAGAGACCCAGTACTTC. Residues: CASSLGWRGDQETQYF.

This clone was seen just once. The gene calls are TRBV29-1 and TRBJ2-7; 9 bases agree with TRBD2. The length of the CDR3 is 11 residues. V was pared by 5 bases and J by 4 bases, with 0 bases of the junction left unmatched. Germline assignment: CDR1 SQVTM and CDR2 ANQGSEA. The DNA of the CDR3 is TGCAGCGTTAGCGGGAGGTACGAGCAGTACTTC. Amino acid sequence: CSVSGRYEQYF.

CDR3 sequence (DNA): TGTGCCAGCAGGGCCTGGGGGTTGACAGGTGGCGAGCAGTACTTC. Amino acids: CASRAWGLTGGEQYF. The chain links TRBV6-5 to TRBJ2-7; D perhaps matches TRBD1 (6 bases). Trimming took off 6 bases at V and 6 bases at J, with 21 bases between the two ends. Germline-derived CDR1 and CDR2 are MNHEY and SVGAGI. The CDR3 sequence is 15 residues long.

The chain couples TRBV19 to TRBJ1-2; D is unclear. The CDR3 has 15 residues. Germline lookup yields CDR1 LNHDA and CDR2 SQIVND (reference sequence). Trimming took 3 bases from V and 0 from J, leaving 11 bases between them. The CDR3 bases are TGTGCCAGTAGTATCGCCCACAGAGCTAACTATGGCTACACCTTC. This sequence encodes CASSIAHRANYGYTF.